This T cell receptor (beta chain) comes out of a study of vaccination effects on CD4 cells after COVID-19. About the research overall: Samples were given by two convalescent patients 16 days and one week before vaccination.

On this clone itself: Its antigen is unknown.

Here immunoSEQ multiplex PCR was the method, and the copy in TCRdb shows in-frame clones only, minus some. The sample holds 63,000 or so clones, 65% to 85% seen once. Expansion of antigen-specific CD4+ T cells with viral peptide pools was carried out by the ViraFEST assay before sequencing. Culture proceeded for approximately 10 days, and CD4+ T cells were then isolated. A PCR test confirmed that the person had SARS-CoV-2 infection between March and December 2020. Germline trimming cut 3 bases from V and 3 bases from J; bases unmatched to any gene: 3. Germline V CDR1 and CDR2: KGHSH, LQKENI. The CDR3 length is 15 residues.

This clonotype was sampled from a human donor who had a prior SARS-CoV-2 infection. The material sequenced was CD4+ T cells from PBMCs cultured with HIV peptides, taken before COVID-19 vaccination. Specified subset: HIV-1 Nef peptide pool negative control/reference culture. The chain has TRBV18 and TRBJ2-3; 10 nucleotides match TRBD2. CDR3: CASSPLAGATDTQYF. DNA of the CDR3: TGTGCCAGCTCACCTCTAGCGGGAGCGACAGATACGCAGTATTTT.